The T cell receptor (beta chain) described here comes from a study of T cells in tuberculosis. Study at large: This South African cohort compared adolescents with or without latent tuberculosis against adults with active tuberculosis. Study-level results: Active tuberculosis TCR-alpha repertoires lay closer to GMM-specific TCRs than IGRA-negative controls, suggesting clonal expansion. The TCR-beta difference was not significant; alpha differences partly reflected length.

The CDR3 loop spans 14 amino acids. V gave up 4 bases and J gave up 4 bases; unmatched junction bases: 3. From germline, CDR1 is MNHEY and CDR2 SVGAGI. Time point reported: new active TB diagnosis, blood taken before or within 7 days of starting treatment. On this clone: No antigen is known for it.

Here immunoSEQ multiplex PCR was the method, and the copy in TCRdb shows in-frame clones only, minus some. The sample consists of some 31,000 clones, approximately 90% of them appearing once. The chain has TRBV6-5 and TRBJ1-3, with 8 nucleotides matching TRBD1. This receptor was obtained from an adult with tuberculosis. The sequenced sample was PBMCs, obtained at tuberculosis diagnosis. The CDR3 loop reads CASSWGQDGNTIYF. In DNA, the CDR3 is TGTGCCAGCAGTTGGGGACAGGACGGAAACACCATATATTTT.